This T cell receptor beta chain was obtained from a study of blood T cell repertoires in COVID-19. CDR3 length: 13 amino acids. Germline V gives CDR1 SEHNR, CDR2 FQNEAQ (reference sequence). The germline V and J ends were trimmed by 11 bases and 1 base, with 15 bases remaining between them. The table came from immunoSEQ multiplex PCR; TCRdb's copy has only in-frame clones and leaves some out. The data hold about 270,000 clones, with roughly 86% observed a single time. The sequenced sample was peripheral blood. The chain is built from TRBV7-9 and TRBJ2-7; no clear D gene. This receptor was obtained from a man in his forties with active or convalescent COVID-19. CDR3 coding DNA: TGTGCCTCCAGACCCGAACAGTCCTACGAGCAGTACTTC. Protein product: CASRPEQSYEQYF.